The 3 T cell receptor beta chains given below trace back to one sample, sequenced in a study of control samples from healthy donors and cancer patients. The data were produced by immunoSEQ multiplex PCR, yet TCRdb's version contains in-frame clones alone and is incomplete. The sample has about 160,000 clones, roughly 95% seen once. Sequencing was carried out using blood. The origin of the receptors is a woman aged 25 to 39 in good health.

This rearrangement joins TRBV7-8 to TRBJ1-4, with D possibly TRBD1 on 5 matching bases. Germline V lookup: CDR1 SGHVS, CDR2 FQNEAQ. The CDR3 is 15 residues long. Trimming removed 2 bases at V and 7 bases at J, with 14 bases between. The CDR3 bases are TGTGCCAGCAGCTTATTGGGATTGGGGGGTGAAAAACTGTTTTTT. Translation gives CASSLLGLGGEKLFF.

The chain employs TRBV6-5 and TRBJ2-2; D unclear. CDR3 length: 11 amino acids. Germline V gene sequence: CDR1 MNHEY, CDR2 SVGAGI. Trimming pared 8 bases from V and 5 bases from J, leaving 6 bases between. The CDR3 loop is CASGKTGELFF. The CDR3 bases are TGTGCCAGCGGAAAGACCGGGGAGCTGTTTTTT.

V and J are TRBV30 and TRBJ2-1, with 14 bases aligning to TRBD2. From germline, CDR1 is GTSNPN and CDR2 SVGIG (reference sequence). CDR3 size: 16 residues. Trimming removed 4 bases from V and 5 bases from J; junction bases left unmatched: 7. CDR3 in amino acids: CAWTRLAGGQDNEQFF. In DNA form, the CDR3 reads TGTGCCTGGACTAGACTAGCGGGGGGGCAGGACAATGAGCAGTTCTTC.